This T cell receptor (beta chain) was profiled in a study of blood T cell repertoires in COVID-19. Overall study context: Researchers got acute and convalescent COVID-19 samples from the United States, Italy and Spain. The analysed material was cDNA or gDNA that came from T cells, B-cell-depleted T cells, or PBMCs.

CDR3 size: 14 residues. With 0 bases removed from V and 5 bases from J, the gap between germline ends came to 10 bases. Germline loops: CDR1 MNHNS, CDR2 SASEGT. Original analysis: Reference gene primer amplification gave estimated nucleated cell counts. Assay used: immunoSEQ multiplex PCR; TCRdb lists only in-frame clones, some missing. V, J and clone size are taken as reported in that table, and D and trimming were inferred from the DNA itself. Here the sample spans approximately 63,000 clones, 88% being singletons. This clone was observed a single time. The sequence was collected from a woman aged 80 or older with active COVID-19. Sequenced sample: peripheral blood. The J gene is TRBJ1-2, the V gene TRBV6-1; D unresolved. CDR3 bases: TGTGCCAGCAGTGAAGCGACCAGGCTGTATGGCTACACCTTC. Protein product: CASSEATRLYGYTF.